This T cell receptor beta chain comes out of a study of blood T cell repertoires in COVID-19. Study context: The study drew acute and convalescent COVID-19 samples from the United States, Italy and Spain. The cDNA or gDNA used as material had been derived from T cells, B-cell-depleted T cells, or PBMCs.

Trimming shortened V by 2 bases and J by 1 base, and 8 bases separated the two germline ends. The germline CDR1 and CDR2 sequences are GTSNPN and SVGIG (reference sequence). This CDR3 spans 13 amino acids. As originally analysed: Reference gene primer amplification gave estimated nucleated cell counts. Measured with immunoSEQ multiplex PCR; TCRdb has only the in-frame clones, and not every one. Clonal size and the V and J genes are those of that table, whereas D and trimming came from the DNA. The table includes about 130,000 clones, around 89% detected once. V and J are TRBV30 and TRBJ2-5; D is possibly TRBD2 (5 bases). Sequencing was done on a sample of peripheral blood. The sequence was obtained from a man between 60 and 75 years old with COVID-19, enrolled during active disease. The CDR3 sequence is CAWSRGSQETQYF. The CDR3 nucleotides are TGTGCCTGGAGTAGAGGGTCCCAAGAGACCCAGTACTTC.